A single sample is the source of the 9 T cell receptor beta chains below, sequenced in a study of cytomegalovirus exposure and HLA in healthy donors (dated by TCRdb to 2017 to 2019). The library was obtained by the immunoSEQ multiplex PCR assay. A mixture of 60 forward primers for TCR Vbeta segments and 13 reverse primers for TCR Jbeta segments was used in the multiplex PCR. Sourced from immuneACCESS, this table was stored by TCRdb with only in-frame sequences that have V and J called. A share of the clones is absent; for the studies checked, an unresolved V gene accounts for under half, and the remainder has no known explanation. The sample's table lists a count of roughly 88,000 clones. The top ten clones comprise approximately 15% of the sample. The sample comprised PBMCs. These receptors were taken from a man aged 50-60 years in good health and CMV-seropositive.

The rearrangement joins TRBV4-1 to TRBJ2-3; 9 bases are a match to TRBD1. The germline gives CDR1 MGHRA, CDR2 YSYEKL. V trimming: 0 bases; J trimming: 14 bases; junction bases outside the gene matches: 27. CDR3 length equals 20 residues. The CDR3 DNA is TGCGCCAGCAGCCAAGATCAGACAGGGGGTGGTAGGACCGCCGGTTCTTCCCCGTATTTT. It specifies CASSQDQTGGGRTAGSSPYF.

V gene TRBV5-1 combines with J gene TRBJ2-2; 12 nucleotides align to TRBD2. The CDR3 runs 15 residues. V gave up 4 bases and J gave up 5 bases; unmatched junction bases: 3. Per germline, CDR1 SGHRS and CDR2 YFSETQ. The CDR3 DNA sequence: TGCGCCAGCAGCCCACTAGCGGGAGGAACCGGGGAGCTGTTTTTT. It yields the protein CASSPLAGGTGELFF. Combining the CDR3 with reference TRBV5-1 and TRBJ2-2 gives the whole variable domain KAGVTQTPRYLIKTRGQQVTLSCSPISGHRSVSWYQQTPGQGLQFLFEYFSETQRNKGNFPGRFSGRQFSNSRSEMNVSTLELGDSALYLCASSPLAGGTGELFFGEGSRLTVL.

This chain uses TRBV4-1 with TRBJ1-1; TRBD1 matches 8 bases. Trimming at V came to 1 base and at J to 2 bases, leaving 3 bases not matched to a gene. The CDR3 runs 15 residues. CDR1 is MGHRA and CDR2 is YSYEKL in the germline V gene. The CDR3 region has the DNA TGCGCCAGCAGCCAAGGGACAGGGTATAACACTGAAGCTTTCTTT. This encodes CASSQGTGYNTEAFF.

This sequence joins TRBV28 and TRBJ1-2, with D possibly TRBD1 on 6 matching bases. V lost 8 bases and J 8 bases, leaving 24 bases between the germline ends. From germline, CDR1 is MDHEN and CDR2 SYDVKM. The CDR3 has 15 residues. The CDR3 DNA follows: TGTGCCAGCGGAAACCCAAATACAGGGATGCGAGGCTACACCTTC. It codes for CASGNPNTGMRGYTF.

CDR3 region: CASSAGTEYRPQHF. The CDR3 DNA follows: TGTGCCAGCTCGGCCGGGACAGAGTATCGGCCCCAGCATTTT. The chain joins TRBV18 to TRBJ1-5; TRBD1 aligns across 7 bases. Germline CDR1 KGHSH, CDR2 LQKENI. The CDR3 contains 14 residues. With 6 bases clipped from V and 9 bases from J, the junction kept 11 bases outside the gene matches.

For this clone: The sample contains more than one DNA sequence encoding this CDR3. J is TRBJ1-2 and V is TRBV2; weak D call: TRBD1 (6 bases). Trimming stripped 5 bases from V and 7 bases from J, with 17 bases between. The CDR3 runs to 14 residues. From germline, CDR1 is SNHLY and CDR2 FYNNEI. CDR3 nucleotide sequence: TGTGCCAGCAGTAGGTCAACAGGGAGCCTTGGCTACACCTTC. Encoded protein: CASSRSTGSLGYTF.

DNA for the CDR3: TGTGCCAGCAGGGGACTCCCGAGGAACACTGAAGCTTTCTTT. This gives the protein CASRGLPRNTEAFF. V gene TRBV6-1 combines with J gene TRBJ1-1, with D maybe TRBD1 (5 bases). There are 14 residues in the CDR3. Germline V gene lookup returns CDR1 MNHNS and CDR2 SASEGT. V was pared by 6 bases and J by 1 base, with 12 bases between.

J is TRBJ2-7 and V is TRBV6-1, with TRBD1 identical over 8 bases. Per germline, CDR1 MNHNS and CDR2 SASEGT. The CDR3 spans 16 residues. V gave up 0 bases and J gave up 2 bases; unmatched junction bases: 6. CDR3 residues: CASSEAPGTGAYEQYV. DNA of the CDR3: TGTGCCAGCAGTGAAGCCCCCGGGACAGGAGCCTACGAGCAGTACGTC.

The CDR3 spells CASQTTAGSEDNEQFF. The CDR3 DNA follows: TGCGCCAGCCAGACAACGGCCGGGAGTGAAGACAATGAGCAGTTCTTC. The chain employs TRBV5-1 and TRBJ2-1; D might be TRBD2 (6 bases). This CDR3 contains 16 residues. From germline, CDR1 is SGHRS and CDR2 YFSETQ. Trimming removed 7 bases from V and 5 bases from J, with 22 bases in between. The entire variable domain, with the rest obtained from reference TRBV5-1 and TRBJ2-1, is as follows: KAGVTQTPRYLIKTRGQQVTLSCSPISGHRSVSWYQQTPGQGLQFLFEYFSETQRNKGNFPGRFSGRQFSNSRSEMNVSTLELGDSALYLCASQTTAGSEDNEQFFGPGTRLTVL.